The subject of this entry is one T cell receptor beta chain. What it binds is unknown. Construction of the TCR beta libraries employed iRepertoire HTBI primers in conjunction with Arm-PCR of CDR3 regions. TCRdb reprocessed the multiplex PCR reads with MiXCR, giving one entry per CDR3 protein. The profile shows around 250,000 distinct CDR3 sequences, 20% of them singletons. Germline V gene data show CDR1 as SGHTA and CDR2 as FQGNSA. The CDR3 is 12 amino acids. The data were taken from a study of regulatory T cells in long-lasting Graves disease. Study overall: The study enrolled newly diagnosed Graves' patients on antithyroid drugs under 3 months.

As to time point: newly diagnosed GD, antithyroid drugs for less than 3 months. PBMC-extracted RNA yielded the TCR library. Broader study findings: TRBV28, TRBJ1-2 and TRBJ2-5 were segments that persistent disease favored. Between persistent patients, a few thousand public clonotypes were shared, exceeding the approximately 870 shared between new patients.

The sequenced sample was peripheral blood mononuclear cells (PBMCs), obtained at new diagnosis, from a patient treated with antithyroid drugs. The source of this sequence is a female donor with Graves disease. The V gene is TRBV7-2, the J gene TRBJ2-3; D gene unclear. TRBJ2-5 explains the end of the DNA better; the J call may be wrong. The CDR3: CASSFFRETQYF. Here the CDR3 DNA reads TGTGCCAGCAGCTTCTTTCGGGAGACCCAGTACTTC.